The clone carrying this T cell receptor (beta chain) was detected only a few times. The target antigen is unknown. The source of the sample is a study of response to subunit inactivated influenza vaccine. Points from the study as a whole: Each seasonal influenza vaccination, the authors suggested, recruits few new T cells.

Using its own MiXCR run on the RT-PCR reads, TCRdb lists one record per CDR3 protein. Of about 780,000 distinct CDR3 sequences listed, less than 20% are singletons. The CDR3 is made up of 13 amino acids. V dropped 4 bases and J dropped 3 bases, with 10 bases sitting between them. This receptor was identified in a man aged 45-60 years who received an inactivated influenza vaccine. The chain couples TRBV12-3 or TRBV12-4 to TRBJ2-7; D may correspond to TRBD1 or TRBD2 (6 bases each). The sequencing used PBMCs from blood, collected about 5 days after vaccination. The DNA for the CDR3 is TGTGCCAGCAGTTGGGGGGCGTTCTACGAGCAGTACTTC. This sequence encodes CASSWGAFYEQYF.